This section outlines one T cell receptor (beta chain) sequence together with its context. Its antigen is unknown. The CDR3 is 13 residues long. V shed 5 bases and J 5 bases; nucleotides not matched to a gene: 3. Germline CDR1 is SEHNR and CDR2 is FQNEAQ (reference sequence). The data were taken from a study of graft-versus-host responses after intestinal transplantation. Study results and caveats: Levels of circulating GvH clones at their peak were associated with early post-transplant HvG declines. Some GvH clones appeared in ileal mucosa or blood before recipient bone marrow.

Here immunoSEQ multiplex PCR was the method, and the copy in TCRdb shows in-frame clones only, minus some. The sample consists of approximately 94,000 clones, about 90% of them appearing once. This sequence originates from a human donor who was the organ donor for an intestinal transplant. The rearrangement joins TRBV7-9 to TRBJ2-5; TRBD1 matches at 9 bases. The input for sequencing was unstimulated CD4+ T cells sorted from spleen or lymph node cells, taken before transplant. The CDR3 DNA is TGTGCCAGCAGCCGTGGACAGGGGGAGACCCAGTACTTC. Translated, it gives CASSRGQGETQYF.